This section outlines one T cell receptor (beta chain) sequence together with its context. Original processing notes: By means of reference gene primer amplification, nucleated cell counts were estimated. This table comes from immunoSEQ multiplex PCR, and its TCRdb copy is limited to in-frame clones, with some not included. That table furnishes V, J and clone size, whereas the DNA furnished D and trimming. The table includes 200,000 to 250,000 clones, 84% detected once. This record comes from a study of blood T cell repertoires in COVID-19. Background on the study: From T cells, B-cell-depleted T cells, or PBMCs came the material, which was cDNA or gDNA.

Germline-derived CDR1 and CDR2 are SGHAT and FQDESV (reference sequence). The CDR3 contains 15 residues. The V gene lost 2 bases and the J gene lost 4 bases, with 14 bases spanning the gap. This chain joins TRBV11-1 and TRBJ1-1; D gene uncertain. The clonotype comes from a man in his forties or fifties with acute or convalescent COVID-19. Sequencing input: peripheral blood. Here the CDR3 reads CASSLNSGEPTEAFF. For the CDR3, the DNA is TGTGCCAGCAGCTTAAATTCAGGCGAGCCCACTGAAGCTTTCTTT.